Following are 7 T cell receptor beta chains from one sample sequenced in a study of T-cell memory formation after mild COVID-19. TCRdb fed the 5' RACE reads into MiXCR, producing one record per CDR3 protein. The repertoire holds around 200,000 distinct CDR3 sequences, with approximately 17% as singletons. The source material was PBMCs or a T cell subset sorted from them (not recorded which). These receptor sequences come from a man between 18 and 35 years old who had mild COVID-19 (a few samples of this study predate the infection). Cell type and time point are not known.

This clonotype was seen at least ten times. This CDR3 reads CASGIRTYQETQYF. The CDR3 DNA is TGTGCCAGCGGTATCCGGACATACCAAGAGACCCAGTACTTC. The chain couples TRBV28 to TRBJ2-5; perhaps TRBD1 as D (5 bases). Germline V lookup: CDR1 MDHEN, CDR2 SYDVKM. The CDR3 contains 14 residues. Trimming pared 8 bases from V and 0 bases from J, leaving 13 bases between.

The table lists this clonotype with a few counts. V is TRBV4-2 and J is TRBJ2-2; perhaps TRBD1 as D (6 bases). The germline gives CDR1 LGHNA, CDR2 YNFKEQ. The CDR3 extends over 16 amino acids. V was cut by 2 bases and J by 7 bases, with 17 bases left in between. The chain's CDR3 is CASSQRRGNRVGELFF. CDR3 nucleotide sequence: TGTGCCAGCAGCCAACGTAGAGGAAACAGGGTCGGGGAGCTGTTTTTT.

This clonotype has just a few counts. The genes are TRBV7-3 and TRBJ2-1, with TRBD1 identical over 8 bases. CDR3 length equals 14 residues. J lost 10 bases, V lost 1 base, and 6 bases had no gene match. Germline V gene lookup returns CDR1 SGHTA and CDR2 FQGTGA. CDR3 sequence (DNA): TGTGCCAGCAGCTTAAGGCAGGGGGCAGGAGAGCAGTTCTTC. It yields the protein CASSLRQGAGEQFF.

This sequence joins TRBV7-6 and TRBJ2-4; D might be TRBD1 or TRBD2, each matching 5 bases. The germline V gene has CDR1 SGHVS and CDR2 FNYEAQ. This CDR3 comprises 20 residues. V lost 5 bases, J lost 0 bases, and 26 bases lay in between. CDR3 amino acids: CASSPLKGRVTAGAKNIQYF. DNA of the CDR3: TGTGCCAGCAGCCCGCTTAAGGGGCGGGTCACAGCAGGAGCCAAAAACATTCAGTACTTC.

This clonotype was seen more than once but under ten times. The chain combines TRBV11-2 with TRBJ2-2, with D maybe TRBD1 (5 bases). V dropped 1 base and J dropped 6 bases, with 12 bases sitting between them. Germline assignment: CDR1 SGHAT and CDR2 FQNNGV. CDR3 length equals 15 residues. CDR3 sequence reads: CASSLVAGQAGELFF. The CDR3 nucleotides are TGTGCCAGCAGCTTAGTGGCAGGGCAGGCCGGGGAGCTGTTTTTT.

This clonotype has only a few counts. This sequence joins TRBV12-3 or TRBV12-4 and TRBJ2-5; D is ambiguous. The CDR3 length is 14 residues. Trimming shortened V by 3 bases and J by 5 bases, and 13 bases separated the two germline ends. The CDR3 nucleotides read TGTGCCAGCAGTTTCGTCGGCGGCCGGGAGACCCAGTACTTC. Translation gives CASSFVGGRETQYF.

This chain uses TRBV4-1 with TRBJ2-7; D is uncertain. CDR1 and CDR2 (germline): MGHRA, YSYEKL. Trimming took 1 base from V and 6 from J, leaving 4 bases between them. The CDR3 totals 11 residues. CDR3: CASSQGAEQYF. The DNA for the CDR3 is TGCGCCAGCAGCCAAGGCGCCGAGCAGTACTTC.